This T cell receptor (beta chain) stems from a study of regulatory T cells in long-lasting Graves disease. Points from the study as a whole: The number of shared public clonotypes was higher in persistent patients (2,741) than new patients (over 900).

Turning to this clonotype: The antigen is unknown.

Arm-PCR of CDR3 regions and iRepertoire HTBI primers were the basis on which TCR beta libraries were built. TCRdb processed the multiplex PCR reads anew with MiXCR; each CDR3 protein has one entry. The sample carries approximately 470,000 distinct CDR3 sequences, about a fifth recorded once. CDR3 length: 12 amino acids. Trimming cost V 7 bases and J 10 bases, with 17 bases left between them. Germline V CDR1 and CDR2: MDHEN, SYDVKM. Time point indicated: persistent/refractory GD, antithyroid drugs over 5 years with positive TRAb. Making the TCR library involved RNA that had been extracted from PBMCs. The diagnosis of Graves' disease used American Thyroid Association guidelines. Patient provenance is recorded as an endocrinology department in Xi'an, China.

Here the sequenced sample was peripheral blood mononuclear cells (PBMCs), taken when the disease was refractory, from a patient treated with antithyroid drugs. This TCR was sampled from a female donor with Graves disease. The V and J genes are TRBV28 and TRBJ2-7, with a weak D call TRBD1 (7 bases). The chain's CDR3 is CASIRGVSQQYF. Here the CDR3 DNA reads TGTGCCAGCATCAGGGGGGTGTCCCAACAGTACTTC.